The rows below give T cell receptor beta chains drawn from one sample of a study of Graves' ophthalmopathy and Graves' hyperthyroidism. MiXCR, run by TCRdb on the multiplex PCR reads, gives a single entry per CDR3 protein. The data hold about 620,000 distinct CDR3 sequences, with about a fifth observed a single time. The sequenced material came from peripheral blood. These receptors came from a woman aged 18-29 years with stable Graves' hyperthyroidism. Some clones in this sample may be carry-over from other donors' samples. The CDR3 runs from the conserved cysteine through the conserved F or W. Each record gives: V gene, CDR3 length, D gene, J gene, clone size, CDR3 protein, CDR3 DNA. A D gene is named only where the DNA matches it firmly. Expanded clones are given a class, and other clones once, few, many or no size at all.

>TRBV2|13|NA|TRBJ2-5|NA
CASSVRDLGTQYF
TGTGCCAGCAGTGTACGGGATTTAGGGACCCAGTACTTC
>TRBV5-1|13|TRBD2|TRBJ2-7|many
CASSLDRDYPKYF
TGCGCCAGCAGCTTGGACCGGGACTATCCTAAGTACTTC
>TRBV12-3/TRBV12-4|13|NA|TRBJ1-1|many
CASSFFVNTEAFF
TGTGCCAGCAGTTTTTTCGTGAACACTGAAGCTTTCTTT
>TRBV12-3/TRBV12-4|14|NA|TRBJ1-5|many
CASSLGPIGQPQHF
TGTGCCAGCAGTCTAGGACCCATAGGCCAGCCCCAGCATTTT
>TRBV2|14|TRBD1|TRBJ1-1|many
CASSIIEGAFEAFF
TGTGCCAGCAGTATAATAGAGGGGGCTTTTGAAGCTTTCTTT
>TRBV11-2|15|NA|TRBJ2-5|many
CASSLVGTGARSQYF
TGTGCCAGCAGCTTAGTGGGTACAGGCGCCCGGTCCCAGTACTTC
>TRBV28|14|NA|TRBJ2-7|many
CASGEAGNSYEQYF
TGTGCCAGCGGAGAGGCGGGAAACTCCTACGAGCAGTACTTC
>TRBV27|14|NA|TRBJ1-1|many
CASRRANPNTEAFF
TGTGCCAGCAGGAGGGCAAACCCGAACACTGAAGCTTTCTTT
>TRBV12-3/TRBV12-4|14|NA|TRBJ1-5|NA
CASSKRHSDQPQHF
TGTGCCAGCAGTAAGCGACACTCTGATCAGCCCCAGCATTTT
>TRBV4-2|14|NA|TRBJ1-3|many
CASMKGDSGNTIYF
TGTGCCAGCATGAAGGGTGACTCAGGAAACACCATATATTTT
>TRBV28|12|TRBD1|TRBJ1-1|many
CAANRGRREAFF
TGTGCCGCAAACAGGGGGCGGCGTGAAGCTTTCTTT
>TRBV28|19|TRBD1|TRBJ2-7|many
CASSPPGTRTGGPWGEQYF
TGTGCCAGCAGTCCCCCCGGGACTCGGACAGGGGGCCCCTGGGGCGAGCAGTACTTC
>TRBV10-3|12|NA|TRBJ1-1|many
CAISEQNTEAFF
TGTGCCATCAGTGAACAGAACACTGAAGCTTTCTTT
>TRBV27|15|TRBD1|TRBJ1-6|many
CASSLSRPGGSPLHF
TGTGCCAGCAGTTTATCTAGACCAGGGGGTTCACCCCTCCACTTT
>TRBV20-1|15|NA|TRBJ1-3|many
CSAREMLESGNTIYF
TGCAGTGCTAGAGAGATGTTGGAAAGTGGAAACACCATATATTTT
>TRBV30|16|TRBD2|TRBJ2-7|NA
CAWIRSSGRSSYEQYF
TGTGCCTGGATCAGGTCTAGCGGGCGGAGCTCCTACGAGCAGTACTTC
>TRBV20-1|14|NA|TRBJ2-7|many
CSASKSSRADEQYF
TGCAGTGCTTCCAAATCCTCGCGGGCTGACGAGCAGTACTTC
>TRBV18|14|NA|TRBJ2-7|many
CASSPGLHPNEQYF
TGTGCCAGCTCACCCGGCCTACACCCCAACGAGCAGTACTTC
>TRBV2|14|NA|TRBJ1-2|many
CASSEAGRVYGYTF
TGTGCCAGCAGTGAAGCGGGCAGGGTTTATGGCTACACCTTC
>TRBV2|15|TRBD1|TRBJ1-2|NA
CASSLVLQGAGGYTF
TGTGCCAGCAGTCTAGTCCTCCAGGGGGCAGGTGGCTACACCTTC
>TRBV20-1|11|NA|TRBJ2-7|many
CSASAEDEQYF
TGCAGTGCTAGCGCGGAGGACGAGCAGTACTTC
>TRBV12-3/TRBV12-4|14|TRBD1|TRBJ1-5|many
CASSLTGDDQPQHF
TGTGCCAGCAGTCTGACAGGGGACGATCAGCCCCAGCATTTT
>TRBV5-1|18|TRBD1|TRBJ1-5|few
CASSLRDRGPYSNQPQHF
TGCGCCAGCAGCTTGAGGGACAGGGGACCTTATAGCAATCAGCCCCAGCATTTT
>TRBV20-1|14|TRBD2|TRBJ2-7|NA
CSARSGGLSYEQYF
TGCAGTGCTCGGAGCGGGGGCCTCTCCTACGAGCAGTACTTC
>TRBV12-3/TRBV12-4|16|NA|TRBJ1-1|NA
CASSHLFGGAGTEAFF
TGTGCCAGCAGCCACCTTTTTGGAGGGGCGGGCACTGAAGCTTTCTTT
>TRBV6-5|17|NA|TRBJ1-6|many
CASSYGTGAFYNSPLHF
TGTGCCAGCAGTTACGGTACAGGAGCCTTCTATAATTCACCCCTCCACTTT
>TRBV6-5|16|NA|TRBJ1-2|many
CASSYSYGGVDYGYTF
TGTGCCAGCAGTTACTCGTACGGAGGGGTCGACTATGGCTACACCTTC
>TRBV28|14|NA|TRBJ1-1|NA
CASSRGHMNTEAFF
TGTGCCAGCAGCCGAGGACACATGAACACTGAAGCTTTCTTT
>TRBV6-1|13|NA|TRBJ2-2|many
CASATGFSGELFF
TGTGCCAGCGCCACAGGGTTTTCCGGGGAGCTGTTTTTT
>TRBV28|16|NA|TRBJ1-2|many
CASSLRGTDTLYGYTF
TGTGCCAGCAGTCTACGGGGGACGGATACCCTCTATGGCTACACCTTC
>TRBV2|14|TRBD1|TRBJ2-2|many
CASRDRSNTGELFF
TGTGCCAGCAGGGACAGGTCGAACACCGGGGAGCTGTTTTTT
>TRBV20-1|16|NA|TRBJ2-7|few
CSARRIETAKFYEQYF
TGCAGTGCTAGAAGAATTGAGACCGCGAAGTTTTACGAGCAGTACTTC
>TRBV12-3/TRBV12-4|16|TRBD1|TRBJ2-5|many
CASSFGAMTGEETQYF
TGTGCCAGCAGTTTCGGAGCCATGACAGGGGAAGAGACCCAGTACTTC
>TRBV20-1|15|NA|TRBJ2-4|NA
CSARDAGLAKNIQYF
TGCAGTGCTAGAGACGCAGGTTTAGCCAAAAACATTCAGTACTTC
>TRBV6-2/TRBV6-3|19|NA|TRBJ2-7|few
CASRTGARGSGGASYEQYF
TGTGCCAGTCGGACAGGGGCCCGGGGGAGCGGGGGTGCCTCCTACGAGCAGTACTTC
>TRBV29-1|13|NA|TRBJ1-5|NA
CSVMDMGNQPQHF
TGCAGCGTAATGGACATGGGAAATCAGCCTCAGCATTTT
>TRBV11-2|15|TRBD2|TRBJ2-7|many
CASSSTAGASDEQYF
TGTGCCAGCAGCTCTACAGCGGGAGCTAGCGACGAGCAGTACTTC
>TRBV5-1|15|TRBD1|TRBJ2-7|NA
CASSSSGTATYERYF
TGCGCCAGCAGCTCCTCCGGGACAGCGACCTACGAGCGGTACTTC
>TRBV12-3/TRBV12-4|15|NA|TRBJ1-2|many
CASTLHGVSNYGYTF
TGTGCCAGCACCCTTCACGGGGTATCTAACTATGGCTACACCTTC
>TRBV28|15|NA|TRBJ2-7|NA
CASSLDSFGSYEQYF
TGTGCCAGCAGTCTGGACAGTTTTGGCTCCTACGAGCAGTACTTC
>TRBV2|13|NA|TRBJ1-3|many
CASSEALGNTIYF
TGTGCCAGCAGTGAAGCTTTAGGAAACACCATATATTTT
>TRBV19|15|TRBD2|TRBJ2-5|few
CASSRLAGRQETQYF
TGTGCCAGTAGTAGATTAGCGGGGAGACAAGAGACCCAGTACTTC
>TRBV30|12|TRBD1|TRBJ2-5|few
CAWGTGQEAQYF
TGTGCCTGGGGGACAGGCCAAGAGGCCCAGTACTTC
>TRBV12-3/TRBV12-4|17|NA|TRBJ1-5|many
CASSLGAGGGAGQPQHF
TGTGCCAGCAGTTTAGGCGCGGGGGGAGGGGCCGGCCAGCCCCAGCATTTT
>TRBV11-2|15|NA|TRBJ1-5|few
CASSQSWGNNQPQHF
TGTGCCAGCAGCCAATCCTGGGGTAACAATCAGCCCCAGCATTTT
>TRBV18|16|TRBD1|TRBJ1-1|NA
CASSLTTGQGIVEAFF
TGTGCCAGCTCCCTCACTACGGGACAGGGGATTGTTGAAGCTTTCTTT
>TRBV9|16|TRBD2|TRBJ2-5|few
CASSGRGLAGGETQYF
TGTGCCAGCAGCGGCCGGGGACTAGCGGGGGGAGAGACCCAGTACTTC
>TRBV6-1|13|NA|TRBJ1-1|many
CASRRGRNTEAFF
TGTGCCAGCAGAAGGGGCAGGAACACTGAAGCTTTCTTT
>TRBV7-6|14|NA|TRBJ1-5|many
CASSLNRNHQPQHF
TGTGCCAGCAGCTTAAACCGGAACCATCAGCCCCAGCATTTT
>TRBV12-3/TRBV12-4|18|TRBD2|TRBJ2-2|NA
CASSLTGLAGGPGGELFF
TGTGCCAGCAGTCTAACGGGACTAGCGGGAGGGCCAGGCGGGGAGCTGTTTTTT
>TRBV30|15|TRBD2|TRBJ2-7|many
CAWSVLGLAEYEQYF
TGTGCCTGGAGTGTACTCGGACTAGCGGAATACGAGCAGTACTTC